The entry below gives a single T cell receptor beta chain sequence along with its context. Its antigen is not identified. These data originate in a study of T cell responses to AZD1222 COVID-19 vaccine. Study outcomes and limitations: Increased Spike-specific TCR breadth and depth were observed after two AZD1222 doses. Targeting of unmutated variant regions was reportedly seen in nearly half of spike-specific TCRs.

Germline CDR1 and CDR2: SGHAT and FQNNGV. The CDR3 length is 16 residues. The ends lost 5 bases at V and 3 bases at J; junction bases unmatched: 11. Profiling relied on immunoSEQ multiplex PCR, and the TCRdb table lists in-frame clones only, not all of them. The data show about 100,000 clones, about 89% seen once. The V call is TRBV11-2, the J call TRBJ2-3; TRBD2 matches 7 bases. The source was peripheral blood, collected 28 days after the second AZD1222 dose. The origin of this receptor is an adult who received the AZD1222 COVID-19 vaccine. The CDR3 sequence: CASSPQRTSLTDTQYF. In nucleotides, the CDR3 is TGTGCCAGCAGCCCACAGCGGACTAGTTTGACAGATACGCAGTATTTT. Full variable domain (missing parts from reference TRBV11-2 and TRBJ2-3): EAGVAQSPRYKIIEKRQSVAFWCNPISGHATLYWYQQILGQGPKLLIQFQNNGVVDDSQLPKDRFSAERLKGVDSTLKIQPAKLEDSAVYLCASSPQRTSLTDTQYFGPGTRLTVL.